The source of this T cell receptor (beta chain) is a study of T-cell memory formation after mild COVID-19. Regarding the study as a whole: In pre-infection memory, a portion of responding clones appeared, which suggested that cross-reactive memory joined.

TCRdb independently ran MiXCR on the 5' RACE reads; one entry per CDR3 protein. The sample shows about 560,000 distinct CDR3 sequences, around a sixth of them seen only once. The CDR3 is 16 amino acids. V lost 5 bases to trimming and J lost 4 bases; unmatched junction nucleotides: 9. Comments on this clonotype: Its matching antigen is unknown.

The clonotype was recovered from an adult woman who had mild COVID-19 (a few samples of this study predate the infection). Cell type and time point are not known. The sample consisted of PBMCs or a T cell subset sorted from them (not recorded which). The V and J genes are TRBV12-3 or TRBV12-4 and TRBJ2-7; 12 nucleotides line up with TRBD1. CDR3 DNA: TGTGCCAGCAGTCCAACCCGGGACAGGGGGCCTTACGAGCAGTACTTC. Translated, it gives CASSPTRDRGPYEQYF.